Reported below is one T cell receptor beta chain. The data are from a study of beta chain features in type 1 diabetes. The authors reverse transcribed all of the isolated RNA, so sequencing captured expressed TCRB transcripts. Only in-frame clones appear in the TCRdb table, and some are missing; sequencing was by immunoSEQ multiplex PCR. This sample has over 150,000 clones, with approximately 8.1% found just once. Trimming removed 2 bases at V and 5 bases at J, with 14 bases between. The CDR3 spans 15 residues. The germline gives CDR1 SGHRS, CDR2 YFSETQ. The genes are TRBV5-1 and TRBJ2-1; possible D gene TRBD1, 6 bases. The sequence came from a man between 18 and 29 years old in good health. Input material: central memory CD4+ T cells from blood. CDR3 nucleotide sequence: TGCGCCAGCAGCTTTGGTATGGACAGCCACAATGAGCAGTTCTTC. Its protein product is CASSFGMDSHNEQFF.